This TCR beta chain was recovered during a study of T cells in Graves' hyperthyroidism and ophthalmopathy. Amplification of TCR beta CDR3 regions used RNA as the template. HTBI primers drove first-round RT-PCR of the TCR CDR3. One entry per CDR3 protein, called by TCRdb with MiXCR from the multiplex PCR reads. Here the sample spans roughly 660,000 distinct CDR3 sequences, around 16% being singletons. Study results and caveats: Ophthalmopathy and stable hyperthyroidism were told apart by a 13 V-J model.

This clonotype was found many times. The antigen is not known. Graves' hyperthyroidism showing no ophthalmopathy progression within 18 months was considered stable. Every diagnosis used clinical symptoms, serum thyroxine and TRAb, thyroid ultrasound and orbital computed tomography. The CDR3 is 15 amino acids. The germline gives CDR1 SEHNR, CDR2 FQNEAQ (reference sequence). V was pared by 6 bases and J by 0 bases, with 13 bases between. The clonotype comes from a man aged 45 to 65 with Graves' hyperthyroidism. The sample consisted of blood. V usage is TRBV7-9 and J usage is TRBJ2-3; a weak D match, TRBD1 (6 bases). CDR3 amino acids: CASSRQAYSTDTQYF. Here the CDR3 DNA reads TGTGCCAGCAGTCGACAGGCGTATAGCACAGATACGCAGTATTTT.